The 16 T cell receptor beta chains below come from one sample, sequenced in a study of post-analysis software for immune sequencing data. For these receptors, no antigen is known. TCR beta cDNA libraries included unique molecular identifiers. TCRdb reanalysed the PCR reads using MiXCR and keeps one entry per CDR3 protein. The sample includes fewer than 700,000 distinct CDR3 sequences, roughly 46% of them seen just once. Study results and limitations: Controls showed lower frequencies than patients for roughly 5 TRBV segments, and TRBV5-6, TRBV5-1 and TRBV20-1 were among these.

Material: blood. The receptors come from a girl aged 5 to 17 with multiple sclerosis.

The chain uses TRBV7-2 and TRBJ2-1; TRBD2 matches at 8 bases. The CDR3 has 15 amino acids. The J segment lost 8 bases and the V segment lost 1 base, leaving 7 bases of the junction unmatched. Looked up from germline, CDR1 is SGHTA and CDR2 is FQGNSA. CDR3 sequence (DNA): TGTGCCAGCAGCTTAGTGGACGGGGGGGCTTATGAGCAGTTCTTC. It is translated as CASSLVDGGAYEQFF.

CDR3 bases: TGTGCCAGCAGCTTAGATTTTGGACACTACGAGCAGTACTTC. Amino acid sequence: CASSLDFGHYEQYF. The V gene is TRBV7-2, the J gene TRBJ2-7, with a possible D match to TRBD1 (5 bases). The CDR3 has 14 residues. V was clipped by 1 base and J by 3 bases, with 10 bases between them. Germline-derived CDR1 and CDR2 are SGHTA and FQGNSA.

J is TRBJ2-1 and V is TRBV7-3; maybe TRBD2 (6 bases). The CDR3 loop spans 15 amino acids. Germline V gives CDR1 SGHTA, CDR2 FQGTGA. Trimming took off 5 bases at V and 9 bases at J, with 20 bases between the two ends. CDR3 sequence reads: CASSEREAGMGEQFF. Here the CDR3 DNA reads TGTGCCAGCAGCGAGAGGGAGGCAGGGATGGGTGAGCAGTTCTTC.

The chain has TRBV6-6 and TRBJ2-1; 8 positions agree with TRBD2. Germline-derived CDR1 and CDR2 are MNHNY and SVGAGI (reference sequence). The CDR3 covers 15 residues. The trim removed 8 bases at V and 4 bases at J, leaving 10 bases unmatched. CDR3 loop: CASHGTSGGYNEQFF. CDR3 bases: TGTGCCAGCCACGGCACTAGCGGAGGGTACAATGAGCAGTTCTTC.

The chain combines TRBV7-2 with TRBJ2-1, with 10 bases matching TRBD2. CDR1 and CDR2 from the germline V gene are SGHTA and FQGNSA. Losses at the gene ends were 0 bases for V and 0 bases for J; bases not matched to a gene: 2. CDR3 length: 17 amino acids. DNA of the CDR3: TGTGCCAGCAGCTTAGCGGCTAGCGGGGGCTCCTACAATGAGCAGTTCTTC. Translating it yields CASSLAASGGSYNEQFF.

The rearrangement uses TRBV12-3 or TRBV12-4 and TRBJ2-1; D may be TRBD2 (6 bases). There are 15 residues in the CDR3. V was pared by 5 bases and J by 9 bases, with 20 bases between. The CDR3 DNA is TGTGCCAGCAGTCCGAGGGGAGCAGGCGGGACTGAGCAGTTCTTC. Amino acids: CASSPRGAGGTEQFF.

V and J are TRBV6-5 and TRBJ2-3; 7 positions agree with TRBD2. The length of the CDR3 is 15 residues. With 1 base clipped from V and 6 bases from J, the junction kept 7 bases outside the gene matches. Germline CDR1 and CDR2: MNHEY and SVGAGI. The CDR3 loop reads CASSYWRGRPDTQYF. As DNA, the CDR3 is TGTGCCAGCAGTTACTGGCGGGGGAGGCCCGATACGCAGTATTTT.

The V call is TRBV29-1, the J call TRBJ1-2; D is perhaps TRBD1 (5 bases). V lost 4 bases and J lost 4, with 7 bases in between. This CDR3 comprises 11 residues. The V gene's germline CDR1 is SQVTM and CDR2 ANQGSEA. The CDR3 reads CSVGDLYGYTF. DNA of the CDR3: TGCAGCGTTGGGGACCTCTATGGCTACACCTTC.

The chain has TRBV10-3 and TRBJ2-5, with a tentative D call TRBD1 (6 bases). Trimming left V 4 bases short and J 5 bases short, with 14 bases between. The CDR3 is 14 residues long. Germline V CDR1 and CDR2: ENHRY, SYGVKD. The CDR3 sequence is CAISARGLGETQYF. The DNA for the CDR3 is TGTGCCATCAGTGCCAGGGGCCTCGGGGAGACCCAGTACTTC.

A few counts support this clonotype. The V call is TRBV20-1, the J call TRBJ1-2, with a possible D match to TRBD1 (5 bases). The length of the CDR3 is 13 residues. Trimming took off 1 base at V and 3 bases at J, with 9 bases between the two ends. The germline gives CDR1 DFQATT, CDR2 SNEGSKA (reference sequence). This chain's CDR3 is CSARVGEDYGYTF. The CDR3 DNA reads as TGCAGTGCTAGAGTGGGGGAGGACTATGGCTACACCTTC.

The V gene is TRBV20-1, the J gene TRBJ1-2; a possible D gene is TRBD1 (5 bases). The CDR3 totals 12 residues. CDR1 is DFQATT, CDR2 SNEGSKA, per germline (reference sequence). Trimming removed 5 bases from V and 4 bases from J, with 11 bases in between. The CDR3 DNA reads as TGCAGTGCTTGCGACAGCCCCTATGGCTACACCTTC. Amino acids: CSACDSPYGYTF.

This clonotype came up a few times. The rearrangement uses TRBV3-1 and TRBJ1-3; maybe TRBD1 (5 bases). Germline V lookup: CDR1 LGHDT, CDR2 YNNKEL (reference sequence). V lost 4 bases and J 4 bases, leaving 11 bases between the germline ends. The CDR3 is 14 amino acids. The chain's CDR3 is CASSPRQTGNTIYF. The CDR3 DNA reads TGTGCCAGCAGCCCTCGACAGACGGGAAACACCATATATTTT.

In DNA form, the CDR3 reads TGCAGTGCTGTTAAAGGGGTGGGGGGCTACACCTTC. It codes for CSAVKGVGGYTF. This chain connects TRBV20-1 to TRBJ1-2, with a possible D match to TRBD1 (5 bases). The V end lost 5 bases, the J end lost 8 bases, and 15 bases lay between the germline ends. Germline CDR1 reads DFQATT; CDR2 reads SNEGSKA (reference sequence). CDR3 size: 12 residues.

The chain is built from TRBV24-1 and TRBJ2-1; D possibly corresponds to TRBD2 (5 bases). V shed 8 bases and J shed 6 bases, with 19 bases lying between them. The germline V gene encodes CDR1 KGHDR and CDR2 SFDVKD. The CDR3 contains 15 residues. The CDR3 DNA is TGTGCCACCACCGCCGGGGATATACCCCTCAATGAGCAGTTCTTC. This translates into CATTAGDIPLNEQFF.

The rearrangement joins TRBV11-2 to TRBJ1-2; the D gene is possibly TRBD1 (6 bases). The CDR3 spans 16 residues. From germline, CDR1 is SGHAT and CDR2 FQNNGV. The ends were cut back, 5 bases at V and 8 bases at J, with 24 bases in the middle. For the CDR3, the DNA is TGTGCCAGCAGCGTACTCCCCGGTGGGGGGCTTAAGGGCTACACCTTC. Its translation: CASSVLPGGGLKGYTF.

This clonotype showed up just a few times. V is TRBV5-1 and J is TRBJ1-2; D not certain. The V end was cut by 0 bases, the J end by 3 bases, with 12 bases between. The CDR3 is 15 residues long. CDR1 SGHRS and CDR2 YFSETQ come from the germline V gene. The CDR3 nucleotides are TGCGCCAGCAGCTTGGCCGGTATGGTGGACTATGGCTACACCTTC. Protein sequence: CASSLAGMVDYGYTF.